The 6 T cell receptor beta chains below come from one sample, sequenced in a study of T cell repertoires in cytomegalovirus infection (dated by TCRdb to the late 2010s). The instrument given in TCRdb is Illumina HiSeq 1500. TCRdb reran the public reads through fastp at Q25 and MiXCR, keeping productive beta chains. Every distinct CDR3 protein forms one entry, paired with its most common genes and DNA. Here the sample has 65,000 to 95,000 distinct CDR3 sequences; roughly 3.6% occur a single time. Together, the top ten hold roughly 4.4% of the sample. Sequencing input: PBMCs. All receptors derive from a human donor in good health (CMV status not recorded). Some clones in this sample may be carry-over from other donors' samples.

Ten or more counts support this clonotype. The chain links TRBV7-2 to TRBJ1-1; TRBD1 matches at 8 bases. Germline V CDR1 and CDR2: SGHTA, FQGNSA. V shed 5 bases, J shed 0 bases, and the junction held 11 bases outside the gene matches. The CDR3 is made up of 17 amino acids. The CDR3 loop reads CASSLHGTGLLNTEAFF. DNA for the CDR3: TGTGCCAGCAGCCTCCATGGGACAGGCCTTCTGAACACTGAAGCTTTCTTT.

At least ten counts were recorded for this clonotype. The V gene is TRBV5-5, the J gene TRBJ2-3; TRBD1 matches at 9 bases. V shed 0 bases, J shed 5 bases, and the junction held 1 base outside the gene matches. The CDR3 loop spans 14 amino acids. Germline values: CDR1 SGHKS, CDR2 YYEKEE (reference sequence). CDR3 sequence reads: CASSLGQGVDTQYF. CDR3 nucleotide sequence: TGTGCCAGCAGCTTGGGACAGGGGGTAGATACGCAGTATTTT.

In its sample, this clonotype was seen many times. The CDR3 DNA follows: TGTGCCAGCAGTTCTCTAGCGGGGTACAATGAGCAGTTCTTC. The encoded protein is CASSSLAGYNEQFF. The chain combines TRBV6-2 or TRBV6-3 with TRBJ2-1; 9 positions match TRBD2. The J segment lost 4 bases and the V segment lost 4 bases, leaving 2 bases of the junction unmatched. CDR1 MNHEY and CDR2 SVGEGT come from the germline V gene. This CDR3 contains 14 residues.

There are many counts of this clonotype. The chain links TRBV7-2 to TRBJ2-1, with no clear D. From germline, CDR1 is SGHTA and CDR2 FQGNSA. The V and J ends lost 5 bases and 5 bases respectively, with 10 bases between them. The CDR3 consists of 13 residues. The CDR3, as DNA: TGTGCCAGCAGCCCCGGATGGAACAATGAGCAGTTCTTC. It is translated as CASSPGWNNEQFF.

This clonotype was seen many times. V and J are TRBV5-1 and TRBJ2-7; D is possibly TRBD2 (5 bases). The CDR3 loop spans 14 amino acids. The ends were cut back, 0 bases at V and 0 bases at J, with 7 bases in the middle. Per the germline V gene, CDR1 is SGHRS and CDR2 is YFSETQ. CDR3 sequence reads: CASSLGADSYEQYF. In nucleotides, the CDR3 is TGCGCCAGCAGCTTGGGAGCGGACTCCTACGAGCAGTACTTC.

This clonotype was recorded many times. The chain uses TRBV7-2 and TRBJ1-6; D uncertain. Germline V CDR1 and CDR2: SGHTA, FQGNSA. Trimming stripped 7 bases from V and 6 bases from J, with 13 bases between. The length of the CDR3 is 14 residues. As DNA, the CDR3 is TGTGCCAGCACGTCCCAAGGAATTAATTCACCCCTCCACTTT. Translating gives CASTSQGINSPLHF.